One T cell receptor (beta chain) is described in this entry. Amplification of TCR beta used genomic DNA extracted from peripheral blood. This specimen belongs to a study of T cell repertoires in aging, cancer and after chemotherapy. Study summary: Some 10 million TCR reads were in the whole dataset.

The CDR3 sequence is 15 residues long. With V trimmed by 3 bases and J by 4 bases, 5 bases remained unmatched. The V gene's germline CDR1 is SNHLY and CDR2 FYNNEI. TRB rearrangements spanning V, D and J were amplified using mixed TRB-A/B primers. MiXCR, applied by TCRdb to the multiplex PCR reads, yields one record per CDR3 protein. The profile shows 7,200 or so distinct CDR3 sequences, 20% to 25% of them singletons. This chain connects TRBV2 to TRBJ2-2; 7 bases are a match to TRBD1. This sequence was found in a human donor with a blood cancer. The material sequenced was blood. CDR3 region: CASSDRGGFTGELFF. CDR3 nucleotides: TGTGCCAGCAGTGACCGAGGGGGCTTCACCGGGGAGCTGTTTTTT.